This T cell receptor (beta chain) was recorded in a study of OX40 agonist ivuxolimab in advanced cancers. The wider study: Those treated in dose escalation had hepatocellular carcinoma, melanoma, renal cell cancer or head and neck cancer. Study-wide results and limits: More expanded clones were seen, on average, in CD8+ T cells than in CD4+.

Germline CDR1 SGHAT, CDR2 FQNNGV. CDR3 length: 15 amino acids. The ends lost 3 bases at V and 6 bases at J; junction bases unmatched: 10. This clone has more than one count but fewer than ten. The antigen is unknown. TCRdb's copy holds only in-frame clones and misses some; the assay was immunoSEQ multiplex PCR. Among approximately 70,000 clones listed, around 94% were seen once. The sample in question was CD4+ or CD8+ T cells sorted from blood, obtained in a trial of the OX40 agonist ivuxolimab. The sequence came from an adult with an advanced solid tumor such as melanoma, head and neck, liver or kidney cancer. The chain couples TRBV11-2 to TRBJ2-7; 8 nucleotides match TRBD1. The CDR3 DNA reads as TGTGCCAGCAGCTTCGGGACAGGTCGATCGGCCGAGCAGTACTTC. It translates to CASSFGTGRSAEQYF.